This T cell receptor (beta chain) was sequenced in a study of blood T cell repertoires in COVID-19. Turning to the study itself: Italy, Spain and the United States were the sources of the convalescent and acute COVID-19 samples.

Looked up from germline, CDR1 is SQVTM and CDR2 is ANQGSEA. V lost 4 bases and J lost 0, with 16 bases in between. The CDR3 loop spans 16 amino acids. Clones were read by immunoSEQ multiplex PCR, and TCRdb kept only the in-frame ones, dropping some. The data contain about 360,000 clones, around 84% of them singletons. The sequencing input was peripheral blood. This chain connects TRBV29-1 to TRBJ2-1; TRBD1 is a possible D gene (5 bases). The TCR comes from a human donor in a cohort sampled during active COVID-19. CDR3 DNA: TGCAGCGTTGCGGGCGGTCTAAGGGGCTCCTACAATGAGCAGTTCTTC. Its translation is CSVAGGLRGSYNEQFF.